The 8 T cell receptor beta chains reported below all come from one sample, sequenced in a study of technical replicates of blood from several donors. The method was immunoSEQ multiplex PCR; TCRdb's version includes in-frame clones alone and lacks a portion of them. The sample shows some 89,000 clones, just under 95% of them seen only once. The sample was T cells isolated from PBMCs. These TCRs come from a human donor in good health.

This clone came up once. The chain recombines TRBV10-1 with TRBJ2-7; no clear D. CDR3 length: 13 residues. The germline gives CDR1 WNHNN, CDR2 SYGVQD (reference sequence). V was trimmed by 3 bases and J by 5 bases, leaving 11 bases between them. This chain's CDR3 is CASSELAVDEQYF. In DNA, the CDR3 is TGCGCCAGCAGTGAATTGGCCGTCGACGAGCAGTACTTC.

This chain uses TRBV28 with TRBJ1-2; D may be TRBD1 (5 bases). Trimming cost V 5 bases and J 0 bases, with 13 bases left between them. This CDR3 contains 15 residues. Germline loops: CDR1 MDHEN, CDR2 SYDVKM. CDR3 DNA sequence: TGTGCCAGCAGTCCGCCGGAGACAGCTAACTATGGCTACACCTTC. Its translation: CASSPPETANYGYTF.

The chain uses TRBV21-1 and TRBJ2-1; TRBD1 was called by the table and not checked on the DNA. TRBV21-1 corresponds to a pseudogene. The CDR3 loop spans 11 amino acids. The CDR3 protein is CASTIYNEQFF. The CDR3 region has the DNA TGTGCCAGCACCATTTACAATGAGCAGTTCTTC.

The chain uses TRBV30 and TRBJ2-6; no clear D gene. The ends were cut back, 5 bases at V and 1 base at J, with 12 bases in the middle. CDR3 length equals 15 residues. Germline CDR1 GTSNPN, CDR2 SVGIG (reference sequence). CDR3 nucleotides: TGTGCCTGGTCTCGACTTGTTTCTGGGGCCAACGTCCTGACTTTC. Its protein product is CAWSRLVSGANVLTF.

The chain is built from TRBV27 and TRBJ2-1; D uncertain. Trimming took off 2 bases at V and 0 bases at J, with 14 bases between the two ends. This CDR3 is 17 amino acids long. Germline V gene data show CDR1 as MNHEY and CDR2 as SMNVEV (reference sequence). CDR3 sequence: CASSLVWSPVSYNEQFF. Here the CDR3 DNA reads TGTGCCAGCAGTTTAGTTTGGAGCCCCGTCTCCTACAATGAGCAGTTCTTC.

This clone was counted between two and nine times. The rearrangement joins TRBV9 to TRBJ1-4, with TRBD1 identical over 7 bases. V shed 9 bases and J 4 bases; nucleotides not matched to a gene: 6. The CDR3 extends over 13 amino acids. Per the germline V gene, CDR1 is SGDLS and CDR2 is YYNGEE. CDR3 loop: CATKDRLNEKLFF. The CDR3, as DNA: TGTGCCACTAAGGACAGGCTTAATGAAAAACTGTTTTTT.

J is TRBJ1-1 and V is TRBV6-5; 7 nucleotides agree with TRBD1. The V and J ends lost 6 bases and 5 bases, in that order; junction bases with no gene match: 3. From germline, CDR1 is MNHEY and CDR2 SVGAGI. The CDR3 consists of 12 residues. CDR3 coding DNA: TGTGCCAGCAGACGGACAGGTACTGAAGCTTTCTTT. It codes for CASRRTGTEAFF.

V usage is TRBV7-6 and J usage is TRBJ2-5; TRBD2 matches at 10 bases. Per the germline V gene, CDR1 is SGHVS and CDR2 is FNYEAQ. The CDR3 has 18 residues. The V and J ends lost 8 bases and 0 bases, in that order; junction bases with no gene match: 15. CDR3 sequence: CASGGPSGSPLYQETQYF. CDR3 bases: TGTGCCAGCGGGGGACCTAGCGGGAGCCCCCTGTACCAAGAGACCCAGTACTTC.